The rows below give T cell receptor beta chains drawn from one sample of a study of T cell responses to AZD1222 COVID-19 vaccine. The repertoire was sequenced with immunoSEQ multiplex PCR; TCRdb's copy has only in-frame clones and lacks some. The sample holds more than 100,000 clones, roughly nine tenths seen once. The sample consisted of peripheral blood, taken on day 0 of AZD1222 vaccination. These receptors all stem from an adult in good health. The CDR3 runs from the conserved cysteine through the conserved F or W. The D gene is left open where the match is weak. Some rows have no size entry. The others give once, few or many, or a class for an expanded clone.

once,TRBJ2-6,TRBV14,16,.,CASSSLGQSGANVLTF,TGTGCCAGCAGCTCACTTGGACAGTCTGGGGCCAACGTCCTGACTTTC
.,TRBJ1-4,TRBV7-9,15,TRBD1,CASSLGDREDEKLFF,TGTGCCAGCAGCTTGGGGGACAGGGAGGATGAAAAACTGTTTTTT
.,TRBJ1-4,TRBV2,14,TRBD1,CASSGVDRDEKLFF,TGTGCCAGCAGTGGGGTGGACAGGGATGAAAAACTGTTTTTT
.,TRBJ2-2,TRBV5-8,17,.,CASSHFWGLTNTGELFF,TGTGCCAGCAGCCATTTTTGGGGACTCACGAACACCGGGGAGCTGTTTTTT
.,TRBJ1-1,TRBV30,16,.,CACGRVWQKVHTEAFF,TGTGCCTGTGGTAGGGTGTGGCAGAAGGTGCACACTGAAGCTTTCTTT
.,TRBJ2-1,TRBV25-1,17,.,CASSPGRGSLSYNEQFF,TGTGCCAGCAGTCCGGGGAGGGGGTCGCTTTCCTACAATGAGCAGTTCTTC
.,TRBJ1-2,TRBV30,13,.,CAWSGDGDYGYTF,TGTGCCTGGAGTGGGGACGGCGACTATGGCTACACCTTC
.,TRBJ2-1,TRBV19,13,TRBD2,CASATYREGEQFF,TGTGCCAGTGCCACCTACCGGGAGGGTGAGCAGTTCTTC
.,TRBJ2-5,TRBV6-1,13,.,CASSENPGETQYF,TGTGCCAGCAGTGAAAACCCGGGGGAGACCCAGTACTTC
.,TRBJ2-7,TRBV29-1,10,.,CSVRDHEQYF,TGCAGCGTGCGGGACCACGAGCAGTACTTC
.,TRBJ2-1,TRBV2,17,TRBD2,CASSEFQASGRAGEQFF,TGTGCCAGCAGTGAATTTCAGGCTAGCGGGAGGGCTGGTGAGCAGTTCTTC
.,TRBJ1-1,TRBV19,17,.,CASSIGFGRAFDTEAFF,TGTGCCAGTAGTATAGGTTTCGGCAGGGCATTCGACACTGAAGCTTTCTTT
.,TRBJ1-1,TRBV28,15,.,CASSTDSTMNTEAFF,TGTGCCAGCAGTACAGACAGTACAATGAACACTGAAGCTTTCTTT
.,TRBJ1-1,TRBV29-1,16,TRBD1,CSVDGLSGQVNTEAFF,TGCAGCGTTGACGGTCTCTCGGGACAGGTGAACACTGAAGCTTTCTTT
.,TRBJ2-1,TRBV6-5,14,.,CASSYPEGYNEQFF,TGTGCCAGCAGTTACCCTGAGGGTTACAATGAGCAGTTCTTC
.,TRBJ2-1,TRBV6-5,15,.,CASSYSRGGNYEQFF,TGTGCCAGCAGTTACTCCCGCGGTGGAAACTATGAGCAGTTCTTC
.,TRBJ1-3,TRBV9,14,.,CASSAPGSGNTIYF,TGTGCCAGCAGCGCCCCGGGCTCTGGAAACACCATATATTTT
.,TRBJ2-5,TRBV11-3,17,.,CASNKTMTYLGAETQYF,TGTGCCAGCAACAAAACCATGACCTATCTAGGGGCGGAGACCCAGTACTTC
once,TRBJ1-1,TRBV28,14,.,CASSLLHMNTEAFF,TGTGCCAGCAGTTTACTCCATATGAACACTGAAGCTTTCTTT
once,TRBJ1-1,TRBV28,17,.,CASSLSGTGGLNTEAFF,TGTGCCAGCAGTTTAAGCGGGACTGGGGGGCTGAACACTGAAGCTTTCTTT
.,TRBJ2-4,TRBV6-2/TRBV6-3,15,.,CASSYQGIAKNIQYF,TGTGCCAGCAGTTACCAGGGGATAGCCAAAAACATTCAGTACTTC
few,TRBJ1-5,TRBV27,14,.,CASSLGDGRQPQHF,TGTGCCAGCAGTTTGGGGGACGGGAGGCAGCCCCAGCATTTT